A selection of T cell receptor beta chains follows, all from one sample in a study of blood T cell repertoires in COVID-19. Sequencing used immunoSEQ multiplex PCR; TCRdb keeps in-frame clones, though not all of them. This table holds 130,000 or so clones, roughly four fifths found once. Sequencing used peripheral blood. The receptors stem from a human donor in a cohort sampled during active COVID-19. The CDR3 runs from the conserved cysteine through the conserved F or W. Fields, in order: V gene, J gene, clone size, D gene, CDR3 DNA, CDR3 protein. The D gene is left open where the match is weak. Not every row has a clone size; where given, it reads once, few, many or a size class.

>TRBV5-4|TRBJ2-5|NA|TRBD1
TGTGCCAGCAGCGCTCCTCGGACAGGGTCGGGGGAGACCCAGTACTTC
CASSAPRTGSGETQYF
>TRBV2|TRBJ2-7|few|NA
TGTGCCAGCTCGTTTTTCTACGAGCAGTACTTC
CASSFFYEQYF
>TRBV7-2|TRBJ2-1|NA|TRBD2
TGTGCCAGCAGCATAAATAGCGGGAATTACAATGAGCAGTTCTTC
CASSINSGNYNEQFF
>TRBV29-1|TRBJ2-3|NA|TRBD2
TGCAGCGTTGATCCCCTAGCGGGAGCCCAGCTGGATACGCAGTATTTT
CSVDPLAGAQLDTQYF
>TRBV7-9|TRBJ1-6|NA|NA
TGTGCCAGCAGCTTAGGAGTTGGGGCAGGACCAACACCCCTCCACTTT
CASSLGVGAGPTPLHF
>TRBV9|TRBJ1-6|NA|NA
TGTGCCAGCAGCGTAAGGCCGGGTGAAAATTCACCCCTCCACTTT
CASSVRPGENSPLHF
>TRBV5-6|TRBJ1-1|NA|NA
TGTGCCAGCAGCCGACTACAGGGTCTTGAAGCTTTCTTT
CASSRLQGLEAFF
>TRBV7-2|TRBJ2-3|few|TRBD2
TGTGCCAGCAGCTTAGTGGGCGGGAGATCCCGAGATACGCAGTATTTT
CASSLVGGRSRDTQYF
>TRBV10-3|TRBJ2-3|NA|TRBD2
TGTGCCATCAGTGGTACGCGGGAGCGCGCAGATACGCAGTATTTT
CAISGTRERADTQYF
>TRBV19|TRBJ1-1|NA|NA
TGTGCCAGTAAGGAGGGAGGAGGGGTTAACAGGCAAGCTTTCTTT
CASKEGGGVNRQAFF
>TRBV19|TRBJ2-2|NA|TRBD1
TGTGCCAGTAGTATAACAGGGGGTACCGGGGAGCTGTTTTTT
CASSITGGTGELFF
>TRBV5-1|TRBJ2-7|NA|NA
TGCGCCAGCAGCGTCTACAGGGACTCCTACGAGCAGTACTTC
CASSVYRDSYEQYF
>TRBV11-3|TRBJ1-2|once|NA
TGTGCCAGCAGCTTCCCCGAGGGGGTCAGCGGATTCTATGGCTACACCTTC
CASSFPEGVSGFYGYTF
>TRBV24-1|TRBJ2-1|NA|TRBD2
TGTGCCACCAGTGATCCTGGTAGCGGGAGGCTTAATGAGCAGTTCTTC
CATSDPGSGRLNEQFF
>TRBV28|TRBJ1-3|few|NA
TGTGCCAGCGCGATGTCGGAGGGACTCTCTGGAAACACCATATATTTT
CASAMSEGLSGNTIYF
>TRBV28|TRBJ2-3|NA|NA
TGTGCCAGCAGTCTAGGGGGAGCGGGGCACGCAGATACGCAGTATTTT
CASSLGGAGHADTQYF
>TRBV15|TRBJ2-5|NA|NA
TGTGCCACCAGCAGAGATGGGGCCGCGGAAGAGACCCAGTACTTC
CATSRDGAAEETQYF
>TRBV25-1|TRBJ2-3|NA|TRBD1
TGTGCCAGCAGAGGGACAGGGGTCCCAGATACGCAGTATTTT
CASRGTGVPDTQYF
>TRBV28|TRBJ1-5|few|NA
TGTGCCAGCAGCGAGAACAGGGTCAATCAGCCCCAGCATTTT
CASSENRVNQPQHF
>TRBV28|TRBJ1-2|NA|NA
TGTGCCAGCGATAGAACAGGGAACTATGGCTACACCTTC
CASDRTGNYGYTF
>TRBV7-3|TRBJ2-1|NA|TRBD2
TGTGCCAGCAGCCCGGGACTAGCGGGTCTATACAATGAGCAGTTCTTC
CASSPGLAGLYNEQFF
>TRBV11-2|TRBJ1-2|NA|NA
TGTGCCAGCAGGAACATAGCGGCCTATGGCTACACCTTC
CASRNIAAYGYTF
>TRBV6-5|TRBJ2-7|NA|NA
TGTGCCAGCGAACCCGAAACAGGGTACGAGCAGTACTTC
CASEPETGYEQYF
>TRBV12-3/TRBV12-4|TRBJ1-2|NA|NA
TGTGCCAGCAGTTTAGGGACAGTCTATGGCTACACCTTC
CASSLGTVYGYTF
>TRBV10-3|TRBJ2-7|many|TRBD2
TGTGCCATCAGTGATTCGGCGGGGGGGACAAACGAGCAGTACTTC
CAISDSAGGTNEQYF
>TRBV5-1|TRBJ2-5|NA|TRBD1
TGCGCCAGCAGGGGACAGGGGGAAGAGACCCAGTACTTC
CASRGQGEETQYF
>TRBV11-3|TRBJ1-2|NA|NA
TGTGCCAGCAGCTTAAACAGGGATGGAGGAGGCTACACCTTC
CASSLNRDGGGYTF
>TRBV5-1|TRBJ2-1|NA|TRBD1
TGCGCCAGCAGCTTGGAGGGACAGAGCTCCTACAATGAGCAGTTCTTC
CASSLEGQSSYNEQFF
>TRBV9|TRBJ2-2|NA|TRBD2
TGTGCCAGCAGCGCCCCCGAGCGGGAGGGGTTCGGGGAGCTGTTTTTT
CASSAPEREGFGELFF
>TRBV5-1|TRBJ2-7|NA|TRBD1
TGCGCCAGCAGCTTCCGACAGGGAGTGAGGGAGCAGTACTTC
CASSFRQGVREQYF
>TRBV2|TRBJ1-2|few|NA
TGTGCCAGCACCAGAGGACTCCCTCCCTATGGCTACACCTTC
CASTRGLPPYGYTF
>TRBV2|TRBJ1-2|few|NA
TGTGCCAGCAGTACATTGAAAGGGGCTAAGGATGGCTACACCTTC
CASSTLKGAKDGYTF
>TRBV7-2|TRBJ2-5|NA|TRBD2
TGTGCCAGCAGCTTCCGACTAGCGGACGGGCAAGAGACCCAGTACTTC
CASSFRLADGQETQYF
>TRBV5-4|TRBJ1-3|few|NA
TGTGCCAGCAGCTCTACGGGGGTTCAAGGAAACACCATATATTTT
CASSSTGVQGNTIYF
>TRBV19|TRBJ1-2|NA|NA
TGTGCCAGTAGTATTAACAGTGACTATGGCTACACCTTC
CASSINSDYGYTF
>TRBV11-2|TRBJ1-2|NA|NA
TGTGCCAGCAGCTTAGCTGGAGGAGAGGGCTACACCTTC
CASSLAGGEGYTF
>TRBV7-8|TRBJ2-3|NA|NA
TGTGCCAGCAGCTTATTGGGAGATTACACAGATACGCAGTATTTT
CASSLLGDYTDTQYF
>TRBV30|TRBJ1-5|few|NA
TGTGCCTGGGGGCAGGGAGGAAATCAGCCCCAGCATTTT
CAWGQGGNQPQHF
>TRBV7-3|TRBJ1-2|few|NA
TGTGCCAGCAGCTTAGTAGGCACCCAGAGGGACTATGGCTACACCTTC
CASSLVGTQRDYGYTF
>TRBV2|TRBJ2-1|NA|NA
TGTGCCAGCTCGCCAGGACTAAGCTACAATGAGCAGTTCTTC
CASSPGLSYNEQFF
>TRBV3-1/TRBV3-2|TRBJ1-5|NA|NA
TGTGCCAGCAGCCAAGACGGGGATCAGCCCCAGCATTTT
CASSQDGDQPQHF
>TRBV15|TRBJ1-5|NA|NA
TGTGCCACCTCTGGGGGGACCTATAGCAATCAGCCCCAGCATTTT
CATSGGTYSNQPQHF
>TRBV12-3/TRBV12-4|TRBJ2-7|NA|NA
TGTGCCAGCAGTTTGAGAGGTTTCGAGCAGTACTTC
CASSLRGFEQYF
>TRBV30|TRBJ2-3|NA|NA
TGTGCCTGGACGGGGAAAGGGACAGATACGCAGTATTTT
CAWTGKGTDTQYF
>TRBV5-1|TRBJ2-5|once|NA
TGCGCCAGCAGCTTGGGGACAGTCTTTCAGGAGACCCAGTACTTC
CASSLGTVFQETQYF
>TRBV28|TRBJ1-3|NA|TRBD1
TGTGCCAGCAGTCCTCCCGGGACAGGGGGGTCTTGGGGAAACACCATATATTTT
CASSPPGTGGSWGNTIYF
>TRBV4-3|TRBJ2-1|NA|TRBD2
TGCGCCAGCAGCCAAGGGACTAGCGGGAGTTCCTACAATGAGCAGTTCTTC
CASSQGTSGSSYNEQFF
>TRBV20-1|TRBJ2-1|once|NA
TGCAGTGCTCTGGACAGACGGGAGCAGTTCTTC
CSALDRREQFF
>TRBV12-3/TRBV12-4|TRBJ2-7|NA|NA
TGTGCCAGCAGCACCAGTGATTCCTACGAGCAGTACTTC
CASSTSDSYEQYF
>TRBV15|TRBJ2-3|NA|TRBD2
TGTGCCACCAGCAGATCACAGAGCGGGAGTTTAACAGATACGCAGTATTTT
CATSRSQSGSLTDTQYF
>TRBV9|TRBJ1-2|NA|NA
TGTGCCAGCAGCTCCAGGGCTCGATCTTATGGCTACACCTTC
CASSSRARSYGYTF
>TRBV25-1|TRBJ2-7|few|NA
TGTGCCAGCAGTGACCCCTCTCCCTCCTACGAGCAGTACTTC
CASSDPSPSYEQYF
>TRBV29-1|TRBJ2-1|NA|TRBD2
TGCAGCGTTGAAAGAGGACTAGCCAATGAGCAGTTCTTC
CSVERGLANEQFF
>TRBV11-2|TRBJ2-3|NA|NA
TGTGCCAGCAGCGGTGGACTATCAGATACGCAGTATTTT
CASSGGLSDTQYF
>TRBV9|TRBJ1-4|NA|NA
TGTGCCAGCAGCGTCGGGGGAACTAATGAAAAACTGTTTTTT
CASSVGGTNEKLFF
>TRBV19|TRBJ2-2|once|TRBD2
TGTGCCAGTAGAAACCCCGGGACTAGCGGGAGGAACACCGGGGAGCTGTTTTTT
CASRNPGTSGRNTGELFF
>TRBV19|TRBJ2-3|NA|TRBD2
TGTGCCAGTAGTAGCGGGAGGGGTTTTGTAGATACGCAGTATTTT
CASSSGRGFVDTQYF
>TRBV6-5|TRBJ1-2|NA|TRBD1
TGTGCCAGCAGCCCGGGACAGAACTATGGCTACACCTTC
CASSPGQNYGYTF
>TRBV5-4|TRBJ1-1|NA|TRBD1
TGTGCCAGCAGACCCGGACAGGCGAGCACTGAAGCTTTCTTT
CASRPGQASTEAFF